These 17 T cell receptor beta chains came from one sample sequenced in a study of technical replicates of blood from a few donors. The table came from immunoSEQ multiplex PCR; TCRdb's copy has only in-frame clones and leaves some out. Among about 79,000 clones listed, 94% were seen once. Sequences were obtained from T cells isolated from PBMCs. The receptors come from a human donor in good health.

The V gene is TRBV2, the J gene TRBJ1-2, with D uncertain. V lost 0 bases to trimming and J lost 5 bases, with 10 bases between them. This CDR3 is built from 14 residues. The germline CDR1 and CDR2 sequences are SNHLY and FYNNEI. CDR3 in amino acids: CASSEAAELYGYTF. The CDR3, as DNA: TGTGCCAGCAGTGAAGCAGCCGAATTATATGGCTACACCTTC.

The rearrangement joins TRBV11-1 to TRBJ2-3; 7 bases line up with TRBD2. This CDR3 region has 18 residues. Trimming took 6 bases from V and 0 from J; bases not matched to a gene: 15. Germline CDR1 is SGHAT and CDR2 is FQDESV (reference sequence). CDR3 DNA sequence: TGTGCCAGCAGTTGGGGCGGGGGTCAAACTCCTAGCACAGATACGCAGTATTTT. Translating gives CASSWGGGQTPSTDTQYF.

The J gene is TRBJ2-4, the V gene TRBV7-8; D perhaps matches TRBD1 (6 bases). CDR3 length: 17 amino acids. V lost 0 bases and J 4 bases, leaving 16 bases between the germline ends. The germline V gene encodes CDR1 SGHVS and CDR2 FQNEAQ. CDR3: CASSLAVGHTNKNIQYF. The CDR3 DNA sequence: TGTGCCAGCAGCTTAGCGGTGGGACATACAAATAAAAACATTCAGTACTTC.

This clone has just a few counts. The chain carries TRBV29-1 and TRBJ1-5; 7 nucleotides line up with TRBD1. Germline V gives CDR1 SQVTM, CDR2 ANQGSEA. V was clipped by 4 bases and J by 6 bases; unmatched bases: 6. The CDR3 length is 13 residues. The CDR3 DNA reads TGCAGCGTTGTACCAGGGGGAGGTCAGCCCCAGCATTTT. Translating it yields CSVVPGGGQPQHF.

There are a few counts of this clone. The rearrangement joins TRBV18 to TRBJ1-4, with 10 bases that match TRBD1. Germline loops: CDR1 KGHSH, CDR2 LQKENI. The CDR3 consists of 16 residues. Trimming cost V 3 bases and J 8 bases; bases outside gene matches: 9. The CDR3 region is CASSPDRGRGSEKLFF. CDR3 coding DNA: TGTGCCAGCTCACCCGACAGGGGGCGCGGTTCGGAAAAACTGTTTTTT.

The chain's CDR3 is CASSSNRDEYEQYF. CDR3 sequence (DNA): TGTGCCAGCAGTTCGAACAGGGATGAGTACGAGCAGTACTTC. V usage is TRBV28 and J usage is TRBJ2-7, with a weak D call TRBD1 (6 bases). The V and J ends lost 4 bases and 4 bases respectively, with 14 bases between them. The CDR3 is 14 residues long. CDR1 and CDR2 from the germline V gene are MDHEN and SYDVKM.

This chain links TRBV11-2 with TRBJ2-7; TRBD2 is a possible D gene (5 bases). From germline, CDR1 is SGHAT and CDR2 FQNNGV. This CDR3 has 16 amino acids. V was clipped by 0 bases and J by 2 bases, with 14 bases between them. The CDR3 nucleotides are TGTGCCAGCAGCTTAGATGTTTGGGCCGGGGCCTACGAGCAGTACTTC. Translating gives CASSLDVWAGAYEQYF.

In its sample, this clone was seen once. The chain recombines TRBV7-2 with TRBJ2-3, with a possible D match to TRBD2 (5 bases). CDR1 is SGHTA and CDR2 is FQGNSA in the germline V gene. The CDR3 length is 15 residues. V lost 2 bases, J lost 0 bases, and 9 bases lay in between. CDR3 nucleotides: TGTGCCAGCAGCTTATATTCGGGAAGCACAGATACGCAGTATTTT. The encoded protein is CASSLYSGSTDTQYF. Full variable domain (outside the CDR3, taken from reference TRBV7-2 and TRBJ2-3): GAGVSQSPSNKVTEKGKDVELRCDPISGHTALYWYRQSLGQGLEFLIYFQGNSAPDKSGLPSDRFSAERTGGSVSTLTIQRTQQEDSAVYLCASSLYSGSTDTQYFGPGTRLTVL.

The genes are TRBV7-9 and TRBJ1-1; D call uncertain. The V end lost 5 bases, the J end lost 1 base, and 5 bases lay between the germline ends. Germline lookup yields CDR1 SEHNR and CDR2 FQNEAQ (reference sequence). The CDR3 loop spans 12 amino acids. The CDR3 reads CASSARNTEAFF. The CDR3 DNA reads as TGTGCCAGCAGCGCGCGGAACACTGAAGCTTTCTTT.

V gene TRBV30 combines with J gene TRBJ1-2, with no clear D. This CDR3 is built from 12 residues. Per the germline V gene, CDR1 is GTSNPN and CDR2 is SVGIG (reference sequence). V was shortened by 0 bases and J by 4 bases, with 6 bases between the two germline ends. CDR3: CAWSVSSYGYTF. For the CDR3, the DNA is TGTGCCTGGAGTGTATCCAGCTATGGCTACACCTTC.

The genes are TRBV7-6 and TRBJ2-1, with D perhaps matching TRBD2 (5 bases). Germline V CDR1 and CDR2: SGHVS, FNYEAQ. V was pared by 2 bases and J by 6 bases, with 20 bases between. The CDR3 runs 17 residues. CDR3 coding DNA: TGTGCCAGCAGCTTACGACGTTTCCGAGACTACCCCAATGAGCAGTTCTTC. This sequence encodes CASSLRRFRDYPNEQFF.

The chain carries TRBV5-4 and TRBJ2-7; D is uncertain. The CDR3 spans 16 residues. CDR1 is SGHNT, CDR2 YYREEE, per germline (reference sequence). Trimming cost V 1 base and J 0 bases, with 14 bases left between them. The CDR3 sequence is CASSLLSLGSSYEQYF. The CDR3 DNA reads TGTGCCAGCAGCTTGCTATCCCTCGGGTCCTCCTACGAGCAGTACTTC.

The V and J genes are TRBV27 and TRBJ1-2; 8 positions agree with TRBD1. V lost 3 bases to trimming and J lost 8 bases; unmatched junction nucleotides: 5. Germline CDR1 reads MNHEY; CDR2 reads SMNVEV (reference sequence). CDR3 length: 13 amino acids. The DNA of the CDR3 is TGTGCCAGCAGTTTTGGACAGGGCGGCGGCTACACCTTC. Translation gives CASSFGQGGGYTF.

The V and J genes are TRBV4-1 and TRBJ2-7; 8 bases map to TRBD2. The germline V gene has CDR1 MGHRA and CDR2 YSYEKL. CDR3 length: 16 amino acids. V gave up 1 base and J gave up 3 bases; unmatched junction bases: 8. The CDR3 DNA reads TGCGCCAGCAGCCAAGGAAGCCCCGGGACTAGCTACGAGCAGTACTTC. Translated: CASSQGSPGTSYEQYF.

The genes are TRBV11-3 and TRBJ2-2; D ambiguous. V was pared by 0 bases and J by 0 bases, with 8 bases between. The CDR3 is made up of 16 amino acids. The germline gives CDR1 SGHNT, CDR2 YENEEA. The CDR3 spells CASSLDLASNTGELFF. The CDR3 region has the DNA TGTGCCAGCAGCTTAGACCTGGCTTCGAACACCGGGGAGCTGTTTTTT.

V gene TRBV28 combines with J gene TRBJ2-3; 8 bases align to TRBD1. Germline V gives CDR1 MDHEN, CDR2 SYDVKM. This CDR3 region has 17 residues. V was pared by 6 bases and J by 3 bases, with 14 bases of the junction left unmatched. The CDR3: CASRPGGAGIKTDTQYF. The CDR3 nucleotides read TGTGCCAGCAGACCAGGGGGCGCAGGAATTAAAACAGATACGCAGTATTTT.

V gene TRBV5-4 combines with J gene TRBJ2-3, with 12 bases lining up with TRBD2. Trimming removed 0 bases from V and 7 bases from J; junction bases left unmatched: 6. CDR3 size: 16 residues. Per germline, CDR1 SGHNT and CDR2 YYREEE (reference sequence). CDR3 region: CASSLASGGAQYTQYF. Written as DNA, the CDR3 is TGTGCCAGCAGCTTGGCTAGCGGGGGGGCCCAATATACGCAGTATTTT.